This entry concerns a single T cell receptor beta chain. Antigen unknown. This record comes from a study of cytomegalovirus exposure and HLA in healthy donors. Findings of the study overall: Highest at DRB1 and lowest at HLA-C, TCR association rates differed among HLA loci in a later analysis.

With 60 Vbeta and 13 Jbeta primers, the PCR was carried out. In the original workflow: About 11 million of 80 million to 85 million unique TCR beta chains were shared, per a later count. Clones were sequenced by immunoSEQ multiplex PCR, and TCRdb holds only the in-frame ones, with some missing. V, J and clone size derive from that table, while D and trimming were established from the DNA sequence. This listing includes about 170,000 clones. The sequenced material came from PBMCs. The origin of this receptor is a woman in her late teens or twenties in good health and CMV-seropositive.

The chain's CDR3 is CASSMGAAQPQHF. The CDR3 DNA sequence: TGTGCCAGTAGTATGGGGGCCGCTCAGCCCCAGCATTTT. This chain connects TRBV19 to TRBJ1-5, with D perhaps TRBD1 (6 bases). CDR3 size: 13 residues. Trimming stripped 3 bases from V and 6 bases from J, with 9 bases between. Germline CDR1 LNHDA, CDR2 SQIVND (reference sequence).